This passage covers 10 T cell receptor beta chains from one sample sequenced in a study of T cell repertoires in cytomegalovirus infection. TCRdb recomputed calls from the reads with MiXCR, one row per CDR3 protein. In the table there are about 530,000 distinct CDR3 sequences, roughly 29% of which are singletons. The specimen was PBMCs. These receptor sequences come from a human donor in good health (CMV status not recorded). Some clones in this sample may be carry-over from other donors' samples.

This clonotype was observed a handful of times. The J gene is TRBJ2-2, the V gene TRBV10-3; D ambiguous. The CDR3 extends over 14 amino acids. V was trimmed by 8 bases and J by 0 bases, leaving 10 bases between them. The germline V gene has CDR1 ENHRY and CDR2 SYGVKD. The CDR3 DNA is TGTGCCATCCGGTCGCCTTCGAACACCGGGGAGCTGTTTTTT. Translated, it gives CAIRSPSNTGELFF.

A remark on this clonotype: A single base separates this from a much larger clone, so it may be a read error. The V call is TRBV13, the J call TRBJ2-3; 10 bases are shared with TRBD2. CDR1 PRHDT and CDR2 FYEKMQ come from the germline V gene (reference sequence). Germline trimming cut 5 bases from V and 3 bases from J; bases unmatched to any gene: 8. This CDR3 is 16 amino acids long. CDR3 coding DNA: TGTGCCAGCAGCCCCCGAGCGGGAGGGCCGACAGATACGCAGTATTTT. Encoded protein: CASSPRAGGPTDTQYF.

This clonotype appeared a few times. The chain has TRBV7-2 and TRBJ1-2; D gene ambiguous. CDR3 length: 14 amino acids. Germline V gives CDR1 SGHTA, CDR2 FQGNSA. V was cut by 1 base and J by 12 bases, with 18 bases left in between. CDR3 protein: CASSLVHNTDQDTF. The CDR3 DNA is TGTGCCAGCAGCTTAGTCCATAACACCGACCAGGACACCTTC.

CDR3 sequence: CSAPADGWYSYEQYF. The DNA of the CDR3 is TGCAGTGCCCCCGCCGACGGCTGGTACTCCTACGAGCAGTACTTC. This sequence joins TRBV20-1 and TRBJ2-7; D is uncertain. Germline loops: CDR1 DFQATT, CDR2 SNEGSKA (reference sequence). This CDR3 spans 15 amino acids. The V end was cut by 6 bases, the J end by 0 bases, with 18 bases between.

This clonotype was recorded many times. The chain joins TRBV7-2 to TRBJ1-2; 7 nucleotides align to TRBD1. The junction had 12 bases not matched to a gene; V was cut back by 6 bases and J by 8 bases. CDR3 length equals 14 residues. Looked up from germline, CDR1 is SGHTA and CDR2 is FQGNSA. CDR3 sequence: CASRRQGQTGGYTF. The CDR3, as DNA: TGTGCCAGCAGACGACAGGGTCAAACGGGAGGCTACACCTTC.

This clonotype was counted a few times. The rearrangement uses TRBV9 and TRBJ2-2, with 10 nucleotides matching TRBD2. V was pared by 0 bases and J by 3 bases, with 5 bases of the junction left unmatched. Germline CDR1 reads SGDLS; CDR2 reads YYNGEE. The CDR3 totals 17 residues. The chain's CDR3 is CASSVAGTSVYTGELFF. Here the CDR3 DNA reads TGTGCCAGCAGCGTAGCCGGGACTAGCGTTTACACCGGGGAGCTGTTTTTT.

This clonotype was detected a few times. V usage is TRBV7-3 and J usage is TRBJ1-4; 7 bases align to TRBD1. The V gene end was trimmed by 5 bases and the J gene end by 5 bases; junction bases not matched to a gene: 8. Germline CDR1 SGHTA, CDR2 FQGTGA. The CDR3 sequence is 15 residues long. The CDR3 sequence: CASSLQGGGNEKLFF. CDR3 nucleotide sequence: TGTGCCAGCAGCCTTCAGGGGGGCGGGAATGAAAAACTGTTTTTT.

This clonotype was recorded at least ten times. The genes are TRBV7-6 and TRBJ1-2, with D unclear. The V end lost 1 base, the J end lost 1 base, and 7 bases lay between the germline ends. The CDR3 sequence is 14 residues long. Looked up from germline, CDR1 is SGHVS and CDR2 is FNYEAQ. For the CDR3, the DNA is TGTGCCAGCAGCTTAGGACCAAGTAACTATGGCTACACCTTC. It is translated as CASSLGPSNYGYTF.

Many counts were recorded for this clonotype. The chain employs TRBV7-2 and TRBJ2-1; D remains unclear. There are 14 residues in the CDR3. V dropped 0 bases and J dropped 8 bases, with 11 bases sitting between them. The germline CDR1 and CDR2 sequences are SGHTA and FQGNSA. DNA for the CDR3: TGTGCCAGCAGCTTAGCGGGGTGGGCGGATGAGCAGTTCTTC. It specifies CASSLAGWADEQFF. Full variable domain (rest looked up from reference TRBV7-2 and TRBJ2-1): GAGVSQSPSNKVTEKGKDVELRCDPISGHTALYWYRQSLGQGLEFLIYFQGNSAPDKSGLPSDRFSAERTGGSVSTLTIQRTQQEDSAVYLCASSLAGWADEQFFGPGTRLTVL.

The gene calls are TRBV12-3 or TRBV12-4 and TRBJ2-5; tentative D call: TRBD1 (6 bases). V was trimmed by 2 bases and J by 5 bases, leaving 15 bases between them. The length of the CDR3 is 15 residues. CDR3 nucleotides: TGTGCCAGCAGTTTAATGGTAGGGGGTGAGGAGACCCAGTACTTC. It encodes CASSLMVGGEETQYF.